This T cell receptor beta chain was sequenced for a study of blood T cell repertoires in COVID-19. Using immunoSEQ multiplex PCR, the repertoire was profiled, and TCRdb retains in-frame clones only, with some absent. The table lists over 110,000 clones, 84% of them singletons, with under 5.5% in the top ten. CDR3 length equals 14 residues. Germline-derived CDR1 and CDR2 are SGHKS and YYEKEE (reference sequence). The V segment lost 4 bases and the J segment 7 bases; nucleotides outside the gene matches: 8. The chain has TRBV5-5 and TRBJ1-5; 7 positions agree with TRBD1. The material sequenced was PBMCs or T cells enriched from blood (not recorded which). This TCR was sampled from a man aged 40-49 years with acute COVID-19. The CDR3 region is CASSLDRARQPQHF. In DNA form, the CDR3 reads TGTGCCAGCAGCCTCGACAGGGCAAGACAGCCCCAGCATTTT. Variable domain in full (rest from reference TRBV5-5 and TRBJ1-5): DAGVTQSPTHLIKTRGQQVTLRCSPISGHKSVSWYQQVLGQGPQFIFQYYEKEERGRGNFPDRFSARQFPNYSSELNVNALLLGDSALYLCASSLDRARQPQHFGDGTRLSIL.